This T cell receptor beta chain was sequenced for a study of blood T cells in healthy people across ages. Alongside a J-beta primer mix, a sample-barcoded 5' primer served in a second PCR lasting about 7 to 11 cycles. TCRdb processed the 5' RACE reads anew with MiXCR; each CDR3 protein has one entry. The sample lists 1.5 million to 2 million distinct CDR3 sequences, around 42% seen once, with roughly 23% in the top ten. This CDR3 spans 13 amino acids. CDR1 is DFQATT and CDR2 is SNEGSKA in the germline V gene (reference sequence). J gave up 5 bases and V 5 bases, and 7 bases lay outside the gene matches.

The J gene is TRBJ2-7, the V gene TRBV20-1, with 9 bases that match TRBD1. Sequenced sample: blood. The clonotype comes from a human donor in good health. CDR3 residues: CSAGDRGCHEQYF. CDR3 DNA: TGCAGTGCTGGCGACAGGGGGTGTCACGAGCAGTACTTC.